The next 22 T cell receptor beta chains were all read from a single sample in a study of T cell responses to AZD1222 COVID-19 vaccine. The data were produced by immunoSEQ multiplex PCR, yet TCRdb's version contains in-frame clones alone and is incomplete. The data contain about 150,000 clones, 80% to 95% of them singletons. The sequencing used peripheral blood, collected on day 0 of AZD1222 vaccination. The receptor set was obtained from an adult in good health.

This clone was found once. The chain uses TRBV7-6 and TRBJ1-4; D might be TRBD1 (6 bases). The CDR3 loop spans 17 amino acids. Germline values: CDR1 SGHVS, CDR2 FNYEAQ. Trimming stripped 6 bases from V and 4 bases from J, with 21 bases between. CDR3 in amino acids: CASSPDRALRHNEKLFF. The DNA for the CDR3 is TGTGCCAGCAGTCCGGACAGAGCCCTTCGTCATAATGAAAAACTGTTTTTT.

The chain combines TRBV5-1 with TRBJ2-5, with 15 bases matching TRBD2. The germline V gene has CDR1 SGHRS and CDR2 YFSETQ. Trimming removed 3 bases from V and 5 bases from J; junction bases left unmatched: 5. This CDR3 has 16 amino acids. DNA of the CDR3: TGCGCCAGCAGCTCCGGGACTAGCGGGAGGAAGGAGACCCAGTACTTC. It encodes CASSSGTSGRKETQYF.

V and J are TRBV9 and TRBJ1-6; 9 bases match TRBD1. In germline, CDR1 is SGDLS, CDR2 YYNGEE. J lost 9 bases, V lost 3 bases, and 16 bases had no gene match. This CDR3 is 18 amino acids long. The CDR3 loop is CASSGEWGTGFYVSPLHF. The CDR3 nucleotides read TGTGCCAGCAGCGGCGAATGGGGGACAGGGTTTTATGTTTCACCCCTCCACTTT.

The rearrangement links TRBV18 to TRBJ1-1; D is undetermined. CDR3 size: 14 residues. CDR1 is KGHSH and CDR2 is LQKENI in the germline V gene. Trimming pared 6 bases from V and 4 bases from J, leaving 15 bases between. As DNA, the CDR3 is TGTGCCAGCTCGCCCGGCCCTGGAGGCACTGAAGCTTTCTTT. Translating it yields CASSPGPGGTEAFF.

The gene calls are TRBV9 and TRBJ2-3, with D possibly being TRBD2 (6 bases). The germline V gene has CDR1 SGDLS and CDR2 YYNGEE. This CDR3 comprises 16 residues. Trimming cost V 3 bases and J 4 bases, with 18 bases left between them. In DNA form, the CDR3 reads TGTGCCAGCAGCGGCCCTGGCACTAGCCCCGCAGATACGCAGTATTTT. Translating it yields CASSGPGTSPADTQYF.

V is TRBV19 and J is TRBJ1-6; the D is unclear. The length of the CDR3 is 12 residues. The V end was cut by 5 bases, the J end by 10 bases, with 9 bases between. Germline lookup yields CDR1 LNHDA and CDR2 SQIVND (reference sequence). CDR3 protein: CASSATYSPLHF. CDR3 sequence (DNA): TGTGCCAGTAGTGCAACCTACTCACCCCTCCACTTT.

The V gene is TRBV11-2, the J gene TRBJ2-7, with D perhaps matching TRBD2 (6 bases). CDR3 length equals 15 residues. Per the germline V gene, CDR1 is SGHAT and CDR2 is FQNNGV. Trimming pared 0 bases from V and 3 bases from J, leaving 12 bases between. The CDR3 nucleotides are TGTGCCAGCAGCTTAGAAGAGCGGGCCTTCTACGAGCAGTACTTC. Translating gives CASSLEERAFYEQYF.

V and J are TRBV9 and TRBJ2-7, with D possibly TRBD1 on 5 matching bases. Germline V CDR1 and CDR2: SGDLS, YYNGEE. There are 16 residues in the CDR3. V was trimmed by 0 bases and J by 0 bases, leaving 13 bases between them. CDR3 sequence: CASSVEADTSSYEQYF. The CDR3 nucleotides read TGTGCCAGCAGCGTAGAGGCGGACACCAGCTCCTACGAGCAGTACTTC.

The rearrangement joins TRBV27 to TRBJ1-1; 7 bases are a match to TRBD1. The trim removed 3 bases at V and 0 bases at J, leaving 4 bases unmatched. The CDR3 totals 15 residues. Looked up from germline, CDR1 is MNHEY and CDR2 is SMNVEV (reference sequence). This CDR3 reads CASSFSGGMNTEAFF. The CDR3 nucleotides are TGTGCCAGCAGTTTTTCAGGGGGGATGAACACTGAAGCTTTCTTT.

In this sample, this clone turned up a few times. The V call is TRBV28, the J call TRBJ1-2; 10 bases are a match to TRBD1. The CDR3 totals 21 residues. With V trimmed by 5 bases and J by 3 bases, 24 bases remained unmatched. Germline assignment: CDR1 MDHEN and CDR2 SYDVKM. CDR3 DNA: TGTGCCAGCAGTGTCGGAACTTATTTGGGACAGGGGATTCGGAGTGACTATGGCTACACCTTC. Translated, it gives CASSVGTYLGQGIRSDYGYTF.

This chain connects TRBV7-7 to TRBJ2-5, with 11 bases lining up with TRBD1. Germline trimming cut 5 bases from V and 1 base from J; bases unmatched to any gene: 3. The germline V gene has CDR1 SSHAT and CDR2 FNYEAQ (reference sequence). The CDR3 covers 15 residues. The CDR3 protein is CASSTGQGGQETQYF. CDR3 nucleotides: TGTGCCAGCAGCACGGGACAGGGGGGCCAAGAGACCCAGTACTTC.

V gene TRBV6-1 combines with J gene TRBJ1-4; D is possibly TRBD1 (6 bases). The CDR3 totals 15 residues. Per germline, CDR1 MNHNS and CDR2 SASEGT. V dropped 0 bases and J dropped 8 bases, with 13 bases sitting between them. DNA for the CDR3: TGTGCCAGCAGTGAAGCGTCAGGGGCGTGGGAAAAACTGTTTTTT. It yields the protein CASSEASGAWEKLFF.

The V call is TRBV7-2, the J call TRBJ1-1, with D tentatively TRBD1 (5 bases). This CDR3 is built from 19 residues. V was shortened by 2 bases and J by 0 bases, with 22 bases between the two germline ends. Germline V gene lookup returns CDR1 SGHTA and CDR2 FQGNSA. As DNA, the CDR3 is TGTGCCAGCAGCTTACGTCCGGCGGGGACCACAGTACTGAACACTGAAGCTTTCTTT. Its translation is CASSLRPAGTTVLNTEAFF.

This chain links TRBV14 with TRBJ2-6; unclear D gene. The CDR3 runs 16 residues. Germline V gives CDR1 SGHDN, CDR2 FVKESK. The V and J ends lost 2 bases and 3 bases respectively, with 11 bases between them. The CDR3 nucleotides are TGTGCCAGCAGCCAACAGAGGCCGAGTGGGGCCAACGTCCTGACTTTC. This translates into CASSQQRPSGANVLTF.

This clone was detected once. The chain recombines TRBV25-1 with TRBJ2-5; 11 nucleotides match TRBD2. CDR1 is MGHDK, CDR2 SYGVNS, per germline. The CDR3 has 15 amino acids. Germline trimming cut 3 bases from V and 1 base from J; bases unmatched to any gene: 1. The CDR3 DNA is TGTGCCAGCAGTGATAGCGGGGGGGCCCAAGAGACCCAGTACTTC. Protein: CASSDSGGAQETQYF.

This rearrangement joins TRBV6-6 to TRBJ1-2; unclear D gene. Deletions cut 0 bases from V and 1 base from J, with 6 bases between. The CDR3 length is 14 residues. Germline CDR1 is MNHNY and CDR2 is SVGAGI (reference sequence). CDR3 loop: CASSYSDRNYGYTF. CDR3 nucleotide sequence: TGTGCCAGCAGTTACTCAGACCGTAACTATGGCTACACCTTC.

J is TRBJ1-2 and V is TRBV12-3 or TRBV12-4; perhaps TRBD1 as D (6 bases). The CDR3 length is 12 residues. With 4 bases removed from V and 8 bases from J, the gap between germline ends came to 11 bases. CDR3: CASSSGGGGYTF. In nucleotides, the CDR3 is TGTGCCAGCAGTTCAGGAGGGGGGGGCTACACCTTC.

The V gene is TRBV28, the J gene TRBJ2-2; D is uncertain. With 3 bases removed from V and 2 bases from J, the gap between germline ends came to 7 bases. Germline-derived CDR1 and CDR2 are MDHEN and SYDVKM. The length of the CDR3 is 14 residues. In nucleotides, the CDR3 is TGTGCCAGCAGTTTTCGTGTTAACACCGGGGAGCTGTTTTTT. It codes for CASSFRVNTGELFF.

The chain has TRBV7-6 and TRBJ2-5, with TRBD1 identical over 12 bases. The CDR3 extends over 16 amino acids. V lost 2 bases to trimming and J lost 5 bases; unmatched junction nucleotides: 6. Germline V gene data show CDR1 as SGHVS and CDR2 as FNYEAQ. DNA for the CDR3: TGTGCCAGCAGCTTATGGGACAGGGGGCGCGGGGAGACCCAGTACTTC. Residues: CASSLWDRGRGETQYF.

V usage is TRBV7-2 and J usage is TRBJ1-1; D is perhaps TRBD1 (6 bases). The length of the CDR3 is 12 residues. Trimming removed 5 bases from V and 6 bases from J, with 10 bases in between. Germline CDR1 is SGHTA and CDR2 is FQGNSA. The CDR3: CASSEGGAEAFF. In nucleotides, the CDR3 is TGTGCCAGCAGCGAGGGGGGCGCTGAAGCTTTCTTT.

V and J are TRBV5-4 and TRBJ1-1; tentatively, D is TRBD1 (6 bases). CDR1 is SGHNT and CDR2 is YYREEE in the germline V gene (reference sequence). The germline V and J ends were trimmed by 4 bases and 1 base, with 11 bases remaining between them. CDR3 length: 14 residues. The CDR3 bases are TGTGCCAGCAGCCCCCGACAGGAGAACACTGAAGCTTTCTTT. Its protein product is CASSPRQENTEAFF.

The rearrangement links TRBV7-8 to TRBJ1-1, with D possibly being TRBD1 (6 bases). The V end lost 5 bases, the J end lost 1 base, and 11 bases lay between the germline ends. The CDR3 runs 14 residues. The germline CDR1 and CDR2 sequences are SGHVS and FQNEAQ. In DNA form, the CDR3 reads TGTGCCAGCAGCCCAATGGGACAGAACACTGAAGCTTTCTTT. Translated: CASSPMGQNTEAFF.